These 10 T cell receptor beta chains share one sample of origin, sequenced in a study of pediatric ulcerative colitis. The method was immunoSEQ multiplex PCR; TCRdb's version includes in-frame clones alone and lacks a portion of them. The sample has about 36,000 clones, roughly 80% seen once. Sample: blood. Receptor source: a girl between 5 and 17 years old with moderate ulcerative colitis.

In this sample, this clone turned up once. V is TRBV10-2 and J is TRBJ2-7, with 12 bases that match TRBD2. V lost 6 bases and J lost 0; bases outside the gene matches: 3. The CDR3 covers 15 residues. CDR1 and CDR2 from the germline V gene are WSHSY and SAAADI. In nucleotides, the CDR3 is TGCGCCAGCAGAGGGACTAGCGGGCCCTCCTACGAGCAGTACTTC. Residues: CASRGTSGPSYEQYF.

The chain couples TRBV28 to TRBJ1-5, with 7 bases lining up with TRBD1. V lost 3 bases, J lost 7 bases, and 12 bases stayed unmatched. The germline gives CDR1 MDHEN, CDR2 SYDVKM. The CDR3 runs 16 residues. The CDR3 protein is CASSLTGKTKRQPQHF. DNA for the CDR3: TGTGCCAGCAGTTTGACAGGGAAGACAAAGCGACAGCCCCAGCATTTT.

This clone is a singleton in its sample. In nucleotides, the CDR3 is TGCAGCGTCAAATTGAACACTGAAGCTTTCTTT. Translation: CSVKLNTEAFF. J is TRBJ1-1 and V is TRBV29-1; unclear D gene. Looked up from germline, CDR1 is SQVTM and CDR2 is ANQGSEA. This CDR3 region has 11 residues. V was pared by 6 bases and J by 0 bases, with 5 bases between. The whole variable domain, remainder taken from reference TRBV29-1 and TRBJ1-1, is SAVISQKPSRDICQRGTSLTIQCQVDSQVTMMFWYRQQPGQSLTLIATANQGSEATYESGFVIDKFPISRPNLTFSTLTVSNMSPEDSSIYLCSVKLNTEAFFGQGTRLTVV.

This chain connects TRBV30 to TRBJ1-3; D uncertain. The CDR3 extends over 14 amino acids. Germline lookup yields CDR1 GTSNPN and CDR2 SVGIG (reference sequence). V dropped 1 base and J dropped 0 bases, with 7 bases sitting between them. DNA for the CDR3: TGTGCCTGGAGTGGCGGGATCTCTGGAAACACCATATATTTT. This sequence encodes CAWSGGISGNTIYF.

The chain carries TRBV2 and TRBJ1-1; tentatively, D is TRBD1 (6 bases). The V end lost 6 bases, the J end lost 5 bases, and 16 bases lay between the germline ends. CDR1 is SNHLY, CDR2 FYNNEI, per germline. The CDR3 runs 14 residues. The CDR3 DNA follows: TGTGCCAGCAGGGGGGACTTCCAGGGGACTGAAGCTTTCTTT. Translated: CASRGDFQGTEAFF.

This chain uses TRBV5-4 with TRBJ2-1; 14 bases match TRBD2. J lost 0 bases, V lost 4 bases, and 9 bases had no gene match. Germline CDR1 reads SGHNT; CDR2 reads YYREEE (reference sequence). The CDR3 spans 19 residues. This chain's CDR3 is CASSHPGLAGASSYNEQFF. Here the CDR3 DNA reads TGTGCCAGCAGCCACCCGGGACTAGCGGGGGCCAGCTCCTACAATGAGCAGTTCTTC.

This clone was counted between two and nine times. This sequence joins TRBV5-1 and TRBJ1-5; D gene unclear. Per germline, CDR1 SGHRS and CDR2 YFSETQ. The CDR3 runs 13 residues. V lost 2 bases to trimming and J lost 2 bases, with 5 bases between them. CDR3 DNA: TGCGCCAGCAGCTTAGCGGGCAATCAGCCCCAGCATTTT. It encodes CASSLAGNQPQHF.

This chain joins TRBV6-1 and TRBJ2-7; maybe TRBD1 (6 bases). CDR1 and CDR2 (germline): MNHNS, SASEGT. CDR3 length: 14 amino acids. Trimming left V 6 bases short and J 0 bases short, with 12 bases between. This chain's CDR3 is CASRSQGSSYEQYF. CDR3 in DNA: TGTGCCAGCAGGTCACAGGGCAGCTCCTACGAGCAGTACTTC.

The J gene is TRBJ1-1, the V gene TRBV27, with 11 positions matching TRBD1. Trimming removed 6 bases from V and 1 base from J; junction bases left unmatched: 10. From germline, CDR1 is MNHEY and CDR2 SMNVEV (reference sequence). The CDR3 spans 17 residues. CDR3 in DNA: TGTGCCAGCAGGCTCCGGGACAGGGGGTTTGGGAACACTGAAGCTTTCTTT. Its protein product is CASRLRDRGFGNTEAFF.

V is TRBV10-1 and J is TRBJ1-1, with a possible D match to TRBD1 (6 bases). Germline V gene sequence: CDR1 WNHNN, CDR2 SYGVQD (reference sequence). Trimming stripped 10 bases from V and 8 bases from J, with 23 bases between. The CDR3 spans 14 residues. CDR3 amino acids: CAIPDYDSRGEAFF. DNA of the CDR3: TGCGCCATCCCGGATTACGACAGTAGGGGGGAAGCTTTCTTT.